Listed here are 8 T cell receptor beta chains from one sample, sequenced in a study of OX40 agonist ivuxolimab in advanced cancers. Generated by immunoSEQ multiplex PCR, the TCRdb table keeps only in-frame clones and is missing some. This sample has around 150,000 clones, with just over 90% found just once. This specimen was CD4+ or CD8+ T cells sorted from blood, taken in a trial of the OX40 agonist ivuxolimab. The receptors were gathered from an adult with an advanced solid tumor such as melanoma, head and neck, liver or kidney cancer.

V usage is TRBV5-1 and J usage is TRBJ2-7; tentative D call: TRBD2 (5 bases). The CDR3 runs 15 residues. Trimming took off 3 bases at V and 5 bases at J, with 18 bases between the two ends. Germline loops: CDR1 SGHRS, CDR2 YFSETQ. The CDR3 protein is CASSSGRPARDEQYF. The CDR3 DNA is TGCGCCAGCAGCTCCGGACGGCCGGCGAGGGACGAGCAGTACTTC.

This chain connects TRBV18 to TRBJ1-1, with D hard to call. Trimming cost V 3 bases and J 1 base, with 15 bases left between them. Germline V CDR1 and CDR2: KGHSH, LQKENI. This CDR3 is built from 16 residues. The CDR3 loop reads CASSPYRAQGNTEAFF. CDR3 nucleotides: TGTGCCAGCTCACCTTACCGGGCACAAGGGAACACTGAAGCTTTCTTT.

V gene TRBV28 combines with J gene TRBJ1-5; D is unresolved. CDR1 is MDHEN, CDR2 SYDVKM, per germline. Between the trimmed V and J ends, which lost 3 bases and 2 bases, there was a span of 2 bases. CDR3 length: 12 residues. The CDR3 reads CASSFGNQPQHF. CDR3 coding DNA: TGTGCCAGCAGTTTCGGCAATCAGCCCCAGCATTTT.

The chain links TRBV15 to TRBJ1-1, with 11 bases lining up with TRBD1. Germline V lookup: CDR1 LNHNV, CDR2 YYDKDF (reference sequence). The CDR3 consists of 15 residues. V lost 3 bases, J lost 1 base, and 1 base stayed unmatched. The CDR3, as DNA: TGTGCCACCAGCAGGGGGACAGGGGGGAACACTGAAGCTTTCTTT. Translated, it gives CATSRGTGGNTEAFF.

J is TRBJ1-5 and V is TRBV28; D not resolved. Trimming took 7 bases from V and 2 from J, leaving 12 bases between them. Germline CDR1 reads MDHEN; CDR2 reads SYDVKM. This CDR3 region has 14 residues. CDR3: CASTTDFGNQPQHF. The CDR3 bases are TGTGCCAGCACCACGGATTTTGGCAATCAGCCCCAGCATTTT.

The V call is TRBV7-9, the J call TRBJ2-7; no clear D. Germline V CDR1 and CDR2: SEHNR, FQNEAQ (reference sequence). V gave up 0 bases and J gave up 0 bases, with 6 bases separating them. The CDR3 is 14 residues long. CDR3 sequence: CASSLARSSYEQYF. The DNA for the CDR3 is TGTGCCAGCAGCTTAGCGAGGAGCTCCTACGAGCAGTACTTC. The full variable domain, in which reference TRBV7-9 and TRBJ2-7 provide the parts outside the CDR3, is DTGVSQNPRHKITKRGQNVTFRCDPISEHNRLYWYRQTLGQGPEFLTYFQNEAQLEKSRLLSDRFSAERPKGSFSTLEIQRTEQGDSAMYLCASSLARSSYEQYFGPGTRLTVT.

The rearrangement links TRBV19 to TRBJ1-2; TRBD1 matches 10 bases. Germline V lookup: CDR1 LNHDA, CDR2 SQIVND (reference sequence). Losses at the gene ends were 3 bases for V and 6 bases for J; bases not matched to a gene: 1. This CDR3 has 13 amino acids. CDR3 nucleotides: TGTGCCAGTAGTATGGGACAGGGGAATGGCTACACCTTC. This encodes CASSMGQGNGYTF.

The chain joins TRBV21-1 to TRBJ1-1. TRBV21-1 represents a pseudogene. The CDR3 length is 13 residues. In nucleotides, the CDR3 is TGTGCCAGCAGCAAATGGGGGGGCACTGAAGCTTTCTTT. It specifies CASSKWGGTEAFF.